Reported below is one T cell receptor beta chain. Its antigen is unknown. The V gene's germline CDR1 is MDHEN and CDR2 SYDVKM. The CDR3 covers 14 residues. The V gene end was trimmed by 7 bases and the J gene end by 5 bases; junction bases not matched to a gene: 7. Measured with immunoSEQ multiplex PCR; TCRdb has only the in-frame clones, and not every one. The data hold roughly 7,500 clones, with about three fifths observed a single time. This sample stems from a study of PD-1 blockade in classical Hodgkin lymphoma. On the study more broadly: Once every 2 weeks, patients received intravenous nivolumab at 3 mg/kg. Study-wide findings and caveats: Reported findings placed baseline TCR diversity lower in newly diagnosed patients (compared with healthy donors). Underlying causes for the observed repertoire differences were not defined, possibly disease activity or prior therapy.

The time point here: cycle 4 day 1 (C4D1), after more than five weeks of nivolumab. Each of the patients experienced relapse following autologous stem cell transplantation, and their brentuximab vedotin exposure differed. After PBMCs were thawed, their CD8+ T cells were isolated by magnetic negative selection. Under best response, outcomes were complete response, partial response or progressive disease. The gene calls are TRBV28 and TRBJ2-7; 11 positions match TRBD1. The sequence came from a human donor with classical Hodgkin lymphoma. Here the sequenced sample was CD8+ T cells from blood, taken before the fourth cycle of nivolumab. The DNA for the CDR3 is TGTGCCAGCACAGGACAGGGGGCCGCGGACGAGCAGTACTTC. Protein sequence: CASTGQGAADEQYF.